These 18 T cell receptor beta chains were sequenced from one sample in a study of cytomegalovirus exposure and HLA in healthy donors. PCR primers comprised 60 Vbeta and 13 Jbeta primers. The method was immunoSEQ multiplex PCR; TCRdb's version includes in-frame clones alone and lacks a portion of them. The sample has just over 150,000 clones, and its top ten clones hold around 1.9%. The sequenced sample was PBMCs. These receptors came from a man aged 25-40 years in good health and CMV-seronegative.

V is TRBV11-3 and J is TRBJ2-1; 10 bases line up with TRBD2. The CDR3 runs to 16 residues. Germline V gives CDR1 SGHNT, CDR2 YENEEA. The trim removed 1 base at V and 6 bases at J, leaving 6 bases unmatched. The CDR3 DNA reads as TGTGCCAGCAGCTTAGGAGTTTTAGCGGGAGGCAATGAGCAGTTCTTC. Amino acid sequence: CASSLGVLAGGNEQFF.

This chain joins TRBV7-2 and TRBJ2-7; 7 bases are shared with TRBD2. Germline trimming cut 6 bases from V and 3 bases from J; bases unmatched to any gene: 14. This CDR3 contains 16 residues. The V gene's germline CDR1 is SGHTA and CDR2 FQGNSA. CDR3 in amino acids: CASSSGGGKRSYEQYF. CDR3 sequence (DNA): TGTGCCAGCAGTTCGGGGGGAGGGAAAAGGAGCTACGAGCAGTACTTC.

This chain connects TRBV5-5 to TRBJ2-7; 9 bases fit TRBD2. With V trimmed by 4 bases and J by 2 bases, 10 bases remained unmatched. Per germline, CDR1 SGHKS and CDR2 YYEKEE (reference sequence). The CDR3 totals 16 residues. The CDR3 is CASSPSPSGITYEQYF. DNA of the CDR3: TGTGCCAGCAGCCCAAGTCCTAGCGGGATAACCTACGAGCAGTACTTC.

J is TRBJ1-1 and V is TRBV5-4; a weak D match, TRBD1 (5 bases). Per germline, CDR1 SGHNT and CDR2 YYREEE (reference sequence). V was trimmed by 4 bases and J by 7 bases, leaving 20 bases between them. The CDR3 sequence is 15 residues long. The DNA for the CDR3 is TGTGCCAGCAGCCCGGGTGGGGGGAAAGGTGGTGAAGCTTTCTTT. Translated: CASSPGGGKGGEAFF.

The rearrangement links TRBV5-6 to TRBJ2-2; TRBD2 might be the D (6 bases). Per the germline V gene, CDR1 is SGHDT and CDR2 is YYEEEE. With 4 bases removed from V and 7 bases from J, the gap between germline ends came to 17 bases. CDR3 length: 15 residues. CDR3 sequence (DNA): TGTGCCAGCAGCGGCGGGATAGGCGCGATCGGGGAGCTGTTTTTT. Translating it yields CASSGGIGAIGELFF.

The V gene is TRBV29-1, the J gene TRBJ1-1; possible D gene TRBD1, 5 bases. This CDR3 is built from 15 residues. Trimming pared 3 bases from V and 1 base from J, leaving 15 bases between. Germline values: CDR1 SQVTM, CDR2 ANQGSEA. The CDR3 sequence is CSVDSGGGGNTEAFF. The CDR3, as DNA: TGCAGCGTTGATTCCGGGGGAGGAGGGAACACTGAAGCTTTCTTT.

This rearrangement joins TRBV6-5 to TRBJ1-2; 9 nucleotides align to TRBD1. Per germline, CDR1 MNHEY and CDR2 SVGAGI. The V gene end was trimmed by 2 bases and the J gene end by 8 bases; junction bases not matched to a gene: 12. CDR3 length: 16 amino acids. CDR3 bases: TGTGCCAGCAGTTACGGCGGGACAGGGAGAGGGGAAGGCTACACCTTC. This encodes CASSYGGTGRGEGYTF.

CDR3 in amino acids: CAWSAGLNYEQYF. DNA for the CDR3: TGTGCCTGGAGTGCCGGACTCAACTACGAGCAGTACTTC. The rearrangement uses TRBV30 and TRBJ2-7, with D tentatively TRBD2 (5 bases). V lost 1 base and J 3 bases, leaving 10 bases between the germline ends. Per germline, CDR1 GTSNPN and CDR2 SVGIG (reference sequence). The length of the CDR3 is 13 residues.

The J gene is TRBJ2-1, the V gene TRBV5-4; weak D call: TRBD2 (5 bases). V was pared by 0 bases and J by 9 bases, with 10 bases between. Germline CDR1 and CDR2: SGHNT and YYREEE (reference sequence). This CDR3 is 13 amino acids long. DNA for the CDR3: TGTGCCAGCAGCTTGGCAGTTGAGGGTGAGCAGTTCTTC. Protein sequence: CASSLAVEGEQFF.

The chain combines TRBV4-1 with TRBJ1-2; D possibly corresponds to TRBD1 (6 bases). The CDR3 sequence is 18 residues long. Germline lookup yields CDR1 MGHRA and CDR2 YSYEKL. V shed 0 bases and J shed 3 bases, with 20 bases lying between them. CDR3 coding DNA: TGCGCCAGCAGCCAAGATCTGGTGGCGGGGGCCGGATACTATGGCTACACCTTC. Protein sequence: CASSQDLVAGAGYYGYTF.

V gene TRBV27 combines with J gene TRBJ2-2; 8 nucleotides line up with TRBD2. V shed 2 bases, J shed 8 bases, and the junction held 16 bases outside the gene matches. Germline V CDR1 and CDR2: MNHEY, SMNVEV (reference sequence). This CDR3 has 18 residues. This CDR3 is CASSLKGGRPPVLGELFF. In nucleotides, the CDR3 is TGTGCCAGCAGTTTAAAAGGCGGGAGGCCCCCCGTTTTGGGGGAGCTGTTTTTT.

V is TRBV2 and J is TRBJ1-5, with D unresolved. The CDR3 sequence is 15 residues long. Between the trimmed V and J ends, which lost 3 bases and 0 bases, there was a span of 9 bases. In germline, CDR1 is SNHLY, CDR2 FYNNEI. The chain's CDR3 is CASSEDGLSNQPQHF. CDR3 bases: TGTGCCAGCAGTGAGGACGGACTTAGCAATCAGCCCCAGCATTTT. Full variable domain (remainder filled in from reference TRBV2 and TRBJ1-5): EPEVTQTPSHQVTQMGQEVILRCVPISNHLYFYWYRQILGQKVEFLVSFYNNEISEKSEIFDDQFSVERPDGSNFTLKIRSTKLEDSAMYFCASSEDGLSNQPQHFGDGTRLSIL.

The chain recombines TRBV18 with TRBJ1-3; D possibly corresponds to TRBD1 (5 bases). The V gene's germline CDR1 is KGHSH and CDR2 LQKENI. Trimming stripped 6 bases from V and 2 bases from J, with 17 bases between. This CDR3 has 16 residues. The CDR3 DNA is TGTGCCAGCTCCCCAACGACAGTTTCGGCTGGAAACACCATATATTTT. This gives the protein CASSPTTVSAGNTIYF.

V and J are TRBV7-9 and TRBJ1-4; 11 positions match TRBD1. Unmatched junction bases numbered 2, after V lost 5 bases and J lost 0 bases. CDR3 length: 16 residues. CDR1 and CDR2 from the germline V gene are SEHNR and FQNEAQ (reference sequence). Written as DNA, the CDR3 is TGTGCCAGCAGCGCGGGACAGGGGGCAACTAATGAAAAACTGTTTTTT. This gives the protein CASSAGQGATNEKLFF. Looking up the rest from reference TRBV7-9 and TRBJ1-4 gives the full variable domain: DTGVSQNPRHKITKRGQNVTFRCDPISEHNRLYWYRQTLGQGPEFLTYFQNEAQLEKSRLLSDRFSAERPKGSFSTLEIQRTEQGDSAMYLCASSAGQGATNEKLFFGSGTQLSVL.

This chain uses TRBV5-1 with TRBJ2-2; D gene unclear. CDR3 size: 14 residues. V dropped 0 bases and J dropped 3 bases, with 6 bases sitting between them. Germline assignment: CDR1 SGHRS and CDR2 YFSETQ. In DNA form, the CDR3 reads TGCGCCAGCAGCTTGGGACAAGACACCGGGGAGCTGTTTTTT. It encodes CASSLGQDTGELFF.

V and J are TRBV5-1 and TRBJ1-1; D possibly corresponds to TRBD1 (5 bases). The germline V gene encodes CDR1 SGHRS and CDR2 YFSETQ. The CDR3 covers 14 residues. V was clipped by 3 bases and J by 0 bases, with 9 bases between them. CDR3 DNA: TGCGCCAGCAGCTGGGGACTCATGAACACTGAAGCTTTCTTT. This encodes CASSWGLMNTEAFF.

The chain links TRBV7-2 to TRBJ2-7; 7 bases align to TRBD1. J lost 7 bases, V lost 5 bases, and 20 bases had no gene match. CDR1 is SGHTA and CDR2 is FQGNSA in the germline V gene. There are 17 residues in the CDR3. The CDR3 region has the DNA TGTGCCAGCAGCCAGTCCCGGGACAGATTTGATTTGTGGGAGCAGTACTTC. It codes for CASSQSRDRFDLWEQYF.

The rearrangement links TRBV28 to TRBJ1-1; the match to TRBD1 covers 10 bases. V trimming: 5 bases; J trimming: 1 base; junction bases outside the gene matches: 7. Germline loops: CDR1 MDHEN, CDR2 SYDVKM. CDR3 size: 16 residues. In nucleotides, the CDR3 is TGTGCCAGCAGTCCATTAAGACAGGGGGCGAACACTGAAGCTTTCTTT. This codes for CASSPLRQGANTEAFF. Filled out from reference TRBV28 and TRBJ1-1, the complete variable domain reads DVKVTQSSRYLVKRTGEKVFLECVQDMDHENMFWYRQDPGLGLRLIYFSYDVKMKEKGDIPEGYSVSREKKERFSLILESASTNQTSMYLCASSPLRQGANTEAFFGQGTRLTVV.